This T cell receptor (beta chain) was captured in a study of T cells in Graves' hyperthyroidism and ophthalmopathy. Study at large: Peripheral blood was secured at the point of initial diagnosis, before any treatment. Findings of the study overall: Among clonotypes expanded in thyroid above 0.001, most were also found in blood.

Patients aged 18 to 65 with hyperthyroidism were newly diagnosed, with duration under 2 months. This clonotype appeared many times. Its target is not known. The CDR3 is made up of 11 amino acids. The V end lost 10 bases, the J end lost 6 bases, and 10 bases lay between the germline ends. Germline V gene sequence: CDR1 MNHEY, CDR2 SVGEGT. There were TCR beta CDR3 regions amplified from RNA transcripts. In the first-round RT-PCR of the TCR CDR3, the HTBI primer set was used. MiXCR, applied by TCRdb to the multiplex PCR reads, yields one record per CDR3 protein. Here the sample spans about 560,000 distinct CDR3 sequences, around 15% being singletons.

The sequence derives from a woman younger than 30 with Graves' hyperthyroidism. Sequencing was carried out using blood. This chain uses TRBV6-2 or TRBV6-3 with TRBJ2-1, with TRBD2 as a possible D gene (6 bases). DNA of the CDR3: TGTGCCACCGGGGGTTTCAATGAGCAGTTCTTC. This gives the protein CATGGFNEQFF.